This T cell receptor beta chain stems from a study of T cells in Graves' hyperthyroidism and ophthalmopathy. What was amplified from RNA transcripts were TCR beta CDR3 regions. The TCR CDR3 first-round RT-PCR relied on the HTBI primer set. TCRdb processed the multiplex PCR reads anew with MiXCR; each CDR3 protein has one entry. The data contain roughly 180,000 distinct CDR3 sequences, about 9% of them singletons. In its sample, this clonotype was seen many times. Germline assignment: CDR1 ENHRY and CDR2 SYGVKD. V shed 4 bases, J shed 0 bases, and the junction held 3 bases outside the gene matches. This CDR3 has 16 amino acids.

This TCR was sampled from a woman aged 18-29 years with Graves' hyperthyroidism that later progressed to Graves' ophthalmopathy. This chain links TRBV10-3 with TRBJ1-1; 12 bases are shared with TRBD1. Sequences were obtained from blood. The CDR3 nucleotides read TGTGCCATCAGTGGGGACAGGGGGCAGGTGAACACTGAAGCTTTCTTT. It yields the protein CAISGDRGQVNTEAFF.